This is a list of T cell receptor beta chains from one sample in a study of blood T cell repertoires in COVID-19. The table came from immunoSEQ multiplex PCR; TCRdb's copy has only in-frame clones and leaves some out. There are a few hundred thousand clones in the sample; 75% to 90% occur only once, and around 1.1% lies in the top ten. Input material: PBMCs or T cells enriched from blood (not recorded which). These receptors all stem from a man younger than 45 who had recovered from COVID-19. CDR3s include the opening cysteine and the closing phenylalanine or tryptophan. Fields, in order: clone size, J gene, D gene, CDR3 length, V gene, CDR3 DNA, CDR3 protein. The D gene is left open where the match is weak. The size field is filled for only some rows; it gives once, few, many or a size class.

-,TRBJ1-1,-,13,TRBV19,TGTGCCAGTAGTAAGTTTCCTGCGGGTGAAGCTTTCTTT,CASSKFPAGEAFF
-,TRBJ2-7,TRBD2,18,TRBV27,TGTGCCAGCAGTCCTCGGGGTAGCGGGAGCTTCGGTAAGGGCGAGCAGTACTTC,CASSPRGSGSFGKGEQYF
-,TRBJ2-5,-,14,TRBV20-1,TGCAGTGCTAGTCAAGGACAATCGGTTCAGACCCAGTACTTC,CSASQGQSVQTQYF
once,TRBJ1-2,-,15,TRBV28,TGTGCCAGCAGTTTGGGAGGGAATACTAACTATGGCTACACCTTC,CASSLGGNTNYGYTF
once,TRBJ2-1,-,13,TRBV24-1,TGTGCCACCTCGGGACTTAAGGTCAATGAGCAGTTCTTC,CATSGLKVNEQFF
once,TRBJ1-2,-,14,TRBV7-2,TGTGCCAGCAGCAAAGGGGACATCATTCCTGGCTACACCTTC,CASSKGDIIPGYTF
-,TRBJ2-2,TRBD1,15,TRBV19,TGTGCCAGTAGTATCCCCGGACAGGGTAACGGGGAGCTGTTTTTT,CASSIPGQGNGELFF
-,TRBJ2-3,-,12,TRBV7-3,TGTGCCAGCAGCTCCCCGGGAGATACGCAGTATTTT,CASSSPGDTQYF
-,TRBJ1-1,TRBD1,13,TRBV29-1,TGCAGCGTTGTGACAGGGACGAACACTGAAGCTTTCTTT,CSVVTGTNTEAFF
once,TRBJ1-5,TRBD1,15,TRBV6-5,TGTGCCAGCGGAGGGGGCGACTTCATCGGTCAGCCCCAGCATTTT,CASGGGDFIGQPQHF
-,TRBJ2-1,TRBD1,15,TRBV19,TGTGCCAGTAGTCGACAGGGGGCTAGGTACAATGAGCAGTTCTTC,CASSRQGARYNEQFF
-,TRBJ1-5,-,12,TRBV19,TGTGCCAGTAGTACCCGGAATCAGCCCCAGCATTTT,CASSTRNQPQHF
-,TRBJ2-5,-,13,TRBV19,TGTGCCAGTAGTATAGCAGGGCTAGAGACCCAGTACTTC,CASSIAGLETQYF
-,TRBJ2-7,TRBD1,16,TRBV6-5,TGTGCCAGCAGTTCCCCCGCCGGGACAGGGTTGCACGAGCAGTACTTC,CASSSPAGTGLHEQYF
-,TRBJ1-5,-,16,TRBV18,TGTGCCAGCTCACCTAGGGGGGGTTACGGCAATCAGCCCCAGCATTTT,CASSPRGGYGNQPQHF
few,TRBJ1-4,TRBD1,14,TRBV5-8,TGTGCCAGCAGCATAACCTCCGGACAGGGAAAACTGTTTTTT,CASSITSGQGKLFF
-,TRBJ1-2,-,13,TRBV7-9,TGTGCCGGGAGGGGTTTCGCCGGCGATGGCTACACCTTC,CAGRGFAGDGYTF
-,TRBJ2-3,TRBD2,14,TRBV9,TGTGCCAGCTCATTGTTGCTAGCGGGAGATACGCAGTATTTT,CASSLLLAGDTQYF
-,TRBJ2-3,-,15,TRBV27,TGTGCCAGCAGTTTTAGGGGACTTAACACAGATACGCAGTATTTT,CASSFRGLNTDTQYF
-,TRBJ2-7,TRBD1,15,TRBV19,TGTGCCAGTAGTTTGGACAGGGTATCGTCCCGCGAGCAGTACTTC,CASSLDRVSSREQYF
-,TRBJ2-1,TRBD2,17,TRBV10-1,TGCGCCAGCAGTGCCACCGGGACTAGCGGGACCTACAATGAGCAGTTCTTC,CASSATGTSGTYNEQFF
-,TRBJ2-1,-,17,TRBV7-2,TGTGCCAGCAGCCCACCAAGTGGGAGGAGCTCCTACAATGAGCAGTTCTTC,CASSPPSGRSSYNEQFF